Following are 32 T cell receptor beta chains from one sample sequenced in a study of blood T cell repertoires in COVID-19. The method was immunoSEQ multiplex PCR; TCRdb's version includes in-frame clones alone and lacks a portion of them. The sample includes fewer than 200,000 clones, around 80% of them seen just once. The source material was peripheral blood. These TCRs come from a woman aged 55-70 years with COVID-19, enrolled during active disease.

This clone was recorded only once. The V call is TRBV5-5, the J call TRBJ2-5; 8 nucleotides agree with TRBD1. The CDR3 is 14 residues long. The J segment lost 1 base and the V segment lost 4 bases, leaving 3 bases of the junction unmatched. Per germline, CDR1 SGHKS and CDR2 YYEKEE (reference sequence). The CDR3 loop reads CASSGTGGQETQYF. The CDR3 region has the DNA TGTGCCAGCAGCGGAACAGGGGGCCAAGAGACCCAGTACTTC.

The chain recombines TRBV12-2 with TRBJ1-3; TRBD1 is the table's D call, not checked against the DNA. TRBV12-2 is a pseudogene segment. This CDR3 is 23 amino acids long. The CDR3 loop reads CASRFSPKRRDRPTDISGNTIYF. The DNA of the CDR3 is TGTGCAAGTCGCTTTTCCCCAAAAAGAAGGGACAGGCCCACAGATATCTCTGGAAACACCATATATTTT.

This clone was counted once. The chain employs TRBV6-5 and TRBJ2-1, with TRBD2 identical over 9 bases. The V gene end was trimmed by 6 bases and the J gene end by 10 bases; junction bases not matched to a gene: 13. Per the germline V gene, CDR1 is MNHEY and CDR2 is SVGAGI. The CDR3 has 15 residues. The CDR3 DNA follows: TGTGCCAGCAGCACAACTAGCGGGCTCCCACGGGAGCAGTTCTTC. Translating gives CASSTTSGLPREQFF.

V is TRBV7-2 and J is TRBJ2-3; TRBD1 might be the D (5 bases). Germline V gives CDR1 SGHTA, CDR2 FQGNSA. This CDR3 has 14 amino acids. With 0 bases removed from V and 8 bases from J, the gap between germline ends came to 12 bases. As DNA, the CDR3 is TGTGCCAGCAGCTTAGCGGGGCCCATGGCTACGCAGTATTTT. Translation gives CASSLAGPMATQYF.

This chain connects TRBV28 to TRBJ1-3, with D possibly TRBD1 on 6 matching bases. CDR3 length equals 11 residues. The germline V gene has CDR1 MDHEN and CDR2 SYDVKM. Trimming stripped 4 bases from V and 15 bases from J, with 13 bases between. The CDR3 region is CASSYRAMEYF. The DNA of the CDR3 is TGTGCCAGCAGTTACAGGGCCATGGAATATTTT.

The sample holds a few counts of this clone. The CDR3 loop reads CASNLQGAVSEKLFF. CDR3 sequence (DNA): TGTGCCAGCAACCTACAGGGGGCCGTAAGTGAAAAACTGTTTTTT. The rearrangement links TRBV28 to TRBJ1-4; 9 bases agree with TRBD1. The V gene end was trimmed by 7 bases and the J gene end by 7 bases; junction bases not matched to a gene: 10. The CDR3 runs to 15 residues. CDR1 MDHEN and CDR2 SYDVKM come from the germline V gene.

This clone has just a few counts. The rearrangement uses TRBV6-4 and TRBJ2-7; 7 bases are shared with TRBD2. V trimming: 6 bases; J trimming: 2 bases; junction bases outside the gene matches: 7. This CDR3 spans 14 amino acids. Germline CDR1 is MRHNA and CDR2 is SNTAGT. Here the CDR3 DNA reads TGTGCCAGCAGCGCCCAACTAGCGACCTACGAGCAGTACGTC. This gives the protein CASSAQLATYEQYV.

The CDR3 region is CASSPQGKDTDTQYF. The CDR3 region has the DNA TGTGCCAGCAGCCCACAGGGAAAGGACACAGATACGCAGTATTTT. The chain has TRBV5-4 and TRBJ2-3, with D possibly matching TRBD1 (6 bases). Deletions cut 4 bases from V and 2 bases from J, with 14 bases between. Germline CDR1 reads SGHNT; CDR2 reads YYREEE (reference sequence). The CDR3 has 15 residues.

The chain recombines TRBV19 with TRBJ1-5; unclear D gene. V was trimmed by 7 bases and J by 5 bases, leaving 12 bases between them. The CDR3 is made up of 13 amino acids. The germline V gene encodes CDR1 LNHDA and CDR2 SQIVND (reference sequence). As DNA, the CDR3 is TGTGCCAGTACCGTTCAGCGGGATCAGCCCCAGCATTTT. It translates to CASTVQRDQPQHF.

V and J are TRBV7-2 and TRBJ2-7; 11 bases align to TRBD2. Germline assignment: CDR1 SGHTA and CDR2 FQGNSA. V shed 5 bases, J shed 7 bases, and the junction held 10 bases outside the gene matches. The CDR3 runs to 15 residues. The CDR3 protein is CASSRVAGGPGEQYF. In DNA form, the CDR3 reads TGTGCCAGCAGCCGGGTAGCGGGAGGGCCGGGAGAGCAGTACTTC.

This chain connects TRBV5-5 to TRBJ2-2; TRBD2 might be the D (6 bases). The CDR3 consists of 15 residues. From germline, CDR1 is SGHKS and CDR2 YYEKEE (reference sequence). The germline V and J ends were trimmed by 2 bases and 2 bases, with 10 bases remaining between them. This chain's CDR3 is CASSFGTYNTGELFF. The CDR3 coding sequence is TGTGCCAGCAGCTTCGGGACTTATAACACCGGGGAGCTGTTTTTT.

V is TRBV24-1 and J is TRBJ1-1, with D uncertain. This CDR3 region has 14 residues. Between the trimmed V and J ends, which lost 0 bases and 0 bases, there was a span of 4 bases. CDR1 and CDR2 from the germline V gene are KGHDR and SFDVKD. The CDR3 loop is CATSDLLMNTEAFF. The CDR3 region has the DNA TGTGCCACCAGTGATTTGTTAATGAACACTGAAGCTTTCTTT.

The CDR3 region is CASSYSYSDYGYTF. CDR3 in DNA: TGTGCCAGCAGTTACTCCTACAGTGACTATGGCTACACCTTC. The chain couples TRBV6-5 to TRBJ1-2; D is ambiguous. The CDR3 sequence is 14 residues long. The germline V and J ends were trimmed by 0 bases and 3 bases, with 8 bases remaining between them. Germline assignment: CDR1 MNHEY and CDR2 SVGAGI.

V gene TRBV27 combines with J gene TRBJ1-1; 7 bases line up with TRBD1. This CDR3 comprises 15 residues. V lost 1 base, J lost 8 bases, and 10 bases stayed unmatched. Germline V gene sequence: CDR1 MNHEY, CDR2 SMNVEV (reference sequence). Written as DNA, the CDR3 is TGTGCCAGCAGTTTATTACGGACAGGTAGGGGCGAAGCTTTCTTT. Protein product: CASSLLRTGRGEAFF.

The gene calls are TRBV7-3 and TRBJ2-4, with D possibly matching TRBD2 (6 bases). The germline V gene has CDR1 SGHTA and CDR2 FQGTGA. V was clipped by 3 bases and J by 0 bases, with 12 bases between them. This CDR3 has 16 residues. The CDR3 loop is CASSLDGRSAKNIQYF. DNA for the CDR3: TGTGCCAGCAGCTTGGACGGGAGATCAGCCAAAAACATTCAGTACTTC.

The chain employs TRBV19 and TRBJ2-2, with TRBD2 matching 7 bases. Germline CDR1 and CDR2: LNHDA and SQIVND (reference sequence). The J segment lost 5 bases and the V segment lost 5 bases, leaving 8 bases of the junction unmatched. The CDR3 covers 15 residues. The chain's CDR3 is CASSVRLARTGELFF. In nucleotides, the CDR3 is TGTGCCAGTAGTGTCCGACTAGCAAGGACCGGGGAGCTGTTTTTT.

The chain joins TRBV28 to TRBJ1-1; possibly TRBD1 for D (5 bases). The CDR3 totals 14 residues. Trimming removed 2 bases at V and 7 bases at J, with 14 bases between. CDR1 and CDR2 (germline): MDHEN, SYDVKM. CDR3 residues: CASSLSPGGYEAFF. The CDR3 coding sequence is TGTGCCAGCAGTTTAAGCCCCGGGGGTTATGAAGCTTTCTTT.

The chain joins TRBV5-1 to TRBJ2-5; 10 bases are shared with TRBD2. With V trimmed by 1 base and J by 5 bases, 8 bases remained unmatched. CDR1 and CDR2 (germline): SGHRS, YFSETQ. The CDR3 spans 16 residues. The CDR3 sequence is CASSLSSGGPEETQYF. The CDR3 nucleotides read TGCGCCAGCAGCTTGTCTAGCGGGGGCCCCGAGGAGACCCAGTACTTC.

The CDR3 DNA follows: TGCGCCAGCAGCTTGGCTGCTTTCCGGGACAGCTATGGCTACACCTTC. It encodes CASSLAAFRDSYGYTF. The chain links TRBV5-1 to TRBJ1-2, with 7 bases that match TRBD1. V shed 0 bases and J 4 bases; nucleotides not matched to a gene: 9. The germline V gene has CDR1 SGHRS and CDR2 YFSETQ. The CDR3 is made up of 16 amino acids.

This clone was seen just once. This chain joins TRBV5-1 and TRBJ1-2, with TRBD1 matching 7 bases. This CDR3 region has 12 residues. The V gene's germline CDR1 is SGHRS and CDR2 YFSETQ. Trimming removed 0 bases from V and 13 bases from J; junction bases left unmatched: 6. The DNA for the CDR3 is TGCGCCAGCAGCTTGGGACAGGGACCTCGCACCTTC. Its translation is CASSLGQGPRTF.

This chain joins TRBV6-2 or TRBV6-3 and TRBJ2-2, with TRBD1 as a possible D gene (6 bases). The CDR3 consists of 17 residues. V dropped 1 base and J dropped 1 base, with 13 bases sitting between them. CDR1 and CDR2 from the germline V gene are MNHEY and SVGEGT. The CDR3 DNA sequence: TGTGCCAGCAGTTACTACCGGGGACACCTGAACACCGGGGAGCTGTTTTTT. Translation gives CASSYYRGHLNTGELFF.

This clone has more than one count but fewer than ten. The chain uses TRBV4-2 and TRBJ1-5; a possible D gene is TRBD1 (6 bases). Trimming removed 4 bases from V and 2 bases from J, with 15 bases in between. Germline values: CDR1 LGHNA, CDR2 YNFKEQ. The CDR3 extends over 16 amino acids. The CDR3 loop reads CASSPHGQNRNQPQHF. In DNA, the CDR3 is TGTGCCAGCAGCCCTCATGGACAGAACCGCAATCAGCCCCAGCATTTT.

Details on this clone: Different DNA sequences within this sample yield the same CDR3. The chain has TRBV5-1 and TRBJ1-1, with 7 bases matching TRBD1. This CDR3 is 15 amino acids long. Looked up from germline, CDR1 is SGHRS and CDR2 is YFSETQ. With 0 bases clipped from V and 0 bases from J, the junction kept 2 bases outside the gene matches. CDR3 nucleotides: TGCGCCAGCAGCTTGGGCAGGGGGATGAACACTGAAGCTTTCTTT. Residues: CASSLGRGMNTEAFF.

The genes are TRBV7-9 and TRBJ1-2; the D gene is possibly TRBD1 (6 bases). Deletions cut 6 bases from V and 7 bases from J, with 15 bases between. This CDR3 comprises 13 residues. Germline CDR1 and CDR2: SEHNR and FQNEAQ (reference sequence). CDR3 sequence reads: CASRISGQLGYTF. CDR3 bases: TGTGCCAGCAGAATCTCGGGACAACTTGGCTACACCTTC. The whole variable domain, remainder taken from reference TRBV7-9 and TRBJ1-2, is DTGVSQNPRHKITKRGQNVTFRCDPISEHNRLYWYRQTLGQGPEFLTYFQNEAQLEKSRLLSDRFSAERPKGSFSTLEIQRTEQGDSAMYLCASRISGQLGYTFGSGTRLTVV.

This chain joins TRBV28 and TRBJ2-7; D is possibly TRBD2 (6 bases). The CDR3 length is 13 residues. Germline V gene lookup returns CDR1 MDHEN and CDR2 SYDVKM. Trimming left V 7 bases short and J 6 bases short, with 16 bases between. The CDR3 here is CASTRRGYPEQYV. The DNA of the CDR3 is TGTGCCAGCACTAGGAGGGGCTACCCCGAGCAGTACGTC.

As for this clone: Compared with germline, one end of the junction differs, possibly owing to a read error. The CDR3 here is CASSPGWSGSGYNDKLFF. DNA of the CDR3: TGCGCCAGCAGCCCCGGTTGGTCCGGCTCAGGGTATAATGACAAACTGTTTTTT. This sequence joins TRBV5-1 and TRBJ1-4; possible D gene TRBD1, 5 bases. The CDR3 runs 18 residues. Germline-derived CDR1 and CDR2 are SGHRS and YFSETQ.

This clone was counted a single time. The V and J genes are TRBV19 and TRBJ2-2; the D gene is possibly TRBD2 (5 bases). Trimming cost V 1 base and J 9 bases, with 6 bases left between them. Looked up from germline, CDR1 is LNHDA and CDR2 is SQIVND (reference sequence). The length of the CDR3 is 12 residues. The CDR3: CASSIGGRELFF. The CDR3 DNA reads as TGTGCCAGTAGTATAGGCGGGCGGGAGCTGTTTTTT.

With respect to this clone: Other DNA variants within this sample encode the same CDR3. The V and J genes are TRBV29-1 and TRBJ2-7; 8 bases map to TRBD1. CDR1 is SQVTM, CDR2 ANQGSEA, per germline. CDR3 length equals 12 residues. After removal of 7 bases from V and 1 base from J, the junction contained 3 bases not matched to a gene. CDR3 loop: CSAGGDSYEQYF. The CDR3, as DNA: TGCAGCGCAGGGGGCGATTCCTACGAGCAGTACTTC.

CDR3 sequence: CASSPLDTGTGVRAGTPSYEQYF. CDR3 nucleotides: TGTGCCAGTAGTCCACTAGACACCGGGACAGGGGTGAGAGCGGGCACCCCCTCCTACGAGCAGTACTTC. The V call is TRBV19, the J call TRBJ2-7; the match to TRBD1 covers 10 bases. CDR1 and CDR2 from the germline V gene are LNHDA and SQIVND (reference sequence). The CDR3 loop spans 23 amino acids. The V gene end was trimmed by 5 bases and the J gene end by 0 bases; junction bases not matched to a gene: 28.

This chain joins TRBV5-1 and TRBJ2-5; 7 bases fit TRBD2. The CDR3 consists of 15 residues. In germline, CDR1 is SGHRS, CDR2 YFSETQ. Losses at the gene ends were 1 base for V and 0 bases for J; bases not matched to a gene: 3. CDR3 sequence (DNA): TGCGCCAGCAGCTTGAGCGGGAACAACCAAGAGACCCAGTACTTC. It translates to CASSLSGNNQETQYF.

The rearrangement joins TRBV19 to TRBJ1-2; D gene uncertain. CDR1 and CDR2 from the germline V gene are LNHDA and SQIVND (reference sequence). Trimming cost V 8 bases and J 2 bases, with 12 bases left between them. The CDR3 extends over 13 amino acids. The CDR3 protein is CASGTRANYGYTF. The CDR3 region has the DNA TGTGCCAGTGGTACGCGGGCGAACTATGGCTACACCTTC.

This clone was detected only a few times. V and J are TRBV4-1 and TRBJ2-3, with D possibly matching TRBD2 (6 bases). The V and J ends lost 1 base and 1 base respectively, with 9 bases between them. The CDR3 covers 15 residues. The germline V gene has CDR1 MGHRA and CDR2 YSYEKL. The CDR3 region has the DNA TGCGCCAGCAGCCAAGTTTCGGGGGGCACAGATACGCAGTATTTT. Encoded protein: CASSQVSGGTDTQYF.